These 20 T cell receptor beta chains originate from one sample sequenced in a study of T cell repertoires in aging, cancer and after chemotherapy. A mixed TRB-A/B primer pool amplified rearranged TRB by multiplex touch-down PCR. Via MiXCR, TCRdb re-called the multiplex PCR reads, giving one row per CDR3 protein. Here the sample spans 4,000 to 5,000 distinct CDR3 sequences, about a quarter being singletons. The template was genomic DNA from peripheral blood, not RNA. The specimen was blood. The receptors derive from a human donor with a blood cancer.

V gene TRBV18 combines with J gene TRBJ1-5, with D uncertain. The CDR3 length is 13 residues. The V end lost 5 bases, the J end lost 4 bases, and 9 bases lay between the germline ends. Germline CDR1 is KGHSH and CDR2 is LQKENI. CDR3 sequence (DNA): TGTGCCAGCTCATCCGGTGAAAATCAGCCCCAGCATTTT. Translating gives CASSSGENQPQHF.

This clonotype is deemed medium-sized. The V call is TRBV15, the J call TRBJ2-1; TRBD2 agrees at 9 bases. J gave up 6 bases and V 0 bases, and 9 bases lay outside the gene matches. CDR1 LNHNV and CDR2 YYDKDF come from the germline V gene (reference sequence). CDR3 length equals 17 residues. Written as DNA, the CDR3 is TGTGCCACCAGCAGAGATATGTCGGGACTAGCCTCCAATGAGCAGTTCTTC. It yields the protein CATSRDMSGLASNEQFF.

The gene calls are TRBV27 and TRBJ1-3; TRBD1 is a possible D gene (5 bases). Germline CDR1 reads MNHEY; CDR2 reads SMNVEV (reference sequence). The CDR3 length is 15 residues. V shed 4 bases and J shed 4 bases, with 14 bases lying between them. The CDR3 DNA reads TGTGCCAGCAGTTCCGACAGACGCTCGGGAAACACCATATATTTT. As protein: CASSSDRRSGNTIYF.

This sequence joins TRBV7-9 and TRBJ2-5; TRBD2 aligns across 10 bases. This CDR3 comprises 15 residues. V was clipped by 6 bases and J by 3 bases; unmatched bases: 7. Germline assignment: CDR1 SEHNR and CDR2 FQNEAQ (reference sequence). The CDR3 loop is CASSFLLAGEETQYF. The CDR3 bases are TGTGCCAGCAGTTTCCTGCTAGCGGGGGAAGAGACCCAGTACTTC.

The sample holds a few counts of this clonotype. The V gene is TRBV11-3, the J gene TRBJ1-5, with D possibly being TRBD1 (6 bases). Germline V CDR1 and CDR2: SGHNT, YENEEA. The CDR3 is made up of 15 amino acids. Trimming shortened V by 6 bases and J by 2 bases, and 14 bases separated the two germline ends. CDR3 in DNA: TGTGCCAGCAGTGACGACAGGAAGCGCAATCAGCCCCAGCATTTT. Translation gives CASSDDRKRNQPQHF.

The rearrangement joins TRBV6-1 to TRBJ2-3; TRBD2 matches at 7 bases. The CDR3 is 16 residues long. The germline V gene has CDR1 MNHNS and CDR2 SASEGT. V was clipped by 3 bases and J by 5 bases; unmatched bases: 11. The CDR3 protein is CASSDPSGTGRDTQYF. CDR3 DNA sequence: TGTGCCAGCAGTGACCCTAGCGGAACCGGGAGAGATACGCAGTATTTT.

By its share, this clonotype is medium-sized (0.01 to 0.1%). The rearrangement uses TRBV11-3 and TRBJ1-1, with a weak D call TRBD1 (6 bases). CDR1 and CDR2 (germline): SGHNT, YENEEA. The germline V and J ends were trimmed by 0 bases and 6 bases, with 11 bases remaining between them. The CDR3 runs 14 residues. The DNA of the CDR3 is TGTGCCAGCAGCTTAGATTTGGGGGCAGCTGAAGCTTTCTTT. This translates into CASSLDLGAAEAFF.

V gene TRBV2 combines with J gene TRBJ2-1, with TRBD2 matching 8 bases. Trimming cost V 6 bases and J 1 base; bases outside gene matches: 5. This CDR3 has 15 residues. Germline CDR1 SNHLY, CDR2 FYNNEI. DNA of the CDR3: TGTGCCAGCAGGTCTAGCGGGTTATCCTACAATGAGCAGTTCTTC. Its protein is CASRSSGLSYNEQFF.

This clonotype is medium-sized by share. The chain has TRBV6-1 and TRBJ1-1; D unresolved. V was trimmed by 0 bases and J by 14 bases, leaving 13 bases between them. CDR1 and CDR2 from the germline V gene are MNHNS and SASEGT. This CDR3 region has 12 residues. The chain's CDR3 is CASSEAYQPPFF. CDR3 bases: TGTGCCAGCAGTGAAGCGTATCAGCCGCCCTTCTTT.

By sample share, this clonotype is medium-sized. This chain's CDR3 is CSVDIGGWVNTEAFF. The CDR3 DNA reads as TGCAGCGTTGACATCGGGGGTTGGGTGAACACTGAAGCTTTCTTT. The chain combines TRBV29-1 with TRBJ1-1; D is possibly TRBD1 (5 bases). CDR1 is SQVTM, CDR2 ANQGSEA, per germline. V was clipped by 3 bases and J by 0 bases, with 14 bases between them. The CDR3 consists of 15 residues.

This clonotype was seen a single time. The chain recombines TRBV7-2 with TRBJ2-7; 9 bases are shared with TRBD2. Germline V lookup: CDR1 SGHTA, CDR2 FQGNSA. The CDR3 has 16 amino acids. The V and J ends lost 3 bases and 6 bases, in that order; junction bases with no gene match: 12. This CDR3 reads CASSFRGAGGPSEQYF. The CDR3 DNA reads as TGTGCCAGCAGCTTCCGGGGGGCGGGAGGGCCCTCCGAGCAGTACTTC.

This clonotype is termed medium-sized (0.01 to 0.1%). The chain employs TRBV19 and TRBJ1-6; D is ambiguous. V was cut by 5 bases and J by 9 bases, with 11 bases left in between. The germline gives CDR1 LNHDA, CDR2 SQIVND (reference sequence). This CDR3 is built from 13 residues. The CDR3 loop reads CASSQKEASPLHF. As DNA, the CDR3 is TGTGCCAGTAGTCAGAAAGAGGCTTCACCCCTCCACTTT.

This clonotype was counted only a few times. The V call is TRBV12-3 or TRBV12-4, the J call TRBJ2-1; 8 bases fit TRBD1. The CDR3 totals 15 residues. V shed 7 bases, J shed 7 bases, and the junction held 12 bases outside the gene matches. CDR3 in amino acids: CASNRGQVLWNEQFF. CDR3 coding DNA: TGTGCCAGCAATCGGGGACAGGTCTTGTGGAATGAGCAGTTCTTC.

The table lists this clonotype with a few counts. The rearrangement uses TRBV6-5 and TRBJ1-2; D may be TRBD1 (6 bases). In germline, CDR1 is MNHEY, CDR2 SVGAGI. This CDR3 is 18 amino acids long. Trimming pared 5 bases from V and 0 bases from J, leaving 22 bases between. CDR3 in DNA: TGTGCCAGCAGTCAAAGGGGGGGACCCCGGGTCGCTAACTATGGCTACACCTTC. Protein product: CASSQRGGPRVANYGYTF.

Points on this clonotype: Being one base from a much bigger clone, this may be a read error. Written as DNA, the CDR3 is TGTGCCAGTAGTTGGGACAGGGTGGTAACCGGGGAGCAGTTTTTT. Encoded protein: CASSWDRVVTGEQFF. This chain links TRBV19 with TRBJ2-2; 9 bases line up with TRBD1. This CDR3 contains 15 residues. The germline V gene has CDR1 LNHDA and CDR2 SQIVND (reference sequence).

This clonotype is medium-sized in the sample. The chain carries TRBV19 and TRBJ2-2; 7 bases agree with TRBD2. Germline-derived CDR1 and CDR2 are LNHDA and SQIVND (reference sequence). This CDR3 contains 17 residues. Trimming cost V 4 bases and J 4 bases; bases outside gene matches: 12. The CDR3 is CASSTQGSGQRTGELFF. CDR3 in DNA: TGTGCCAGTAGTACCCAGGGTAGCGGGCAGCGCACCGGGGAGCTGTTTTTT.

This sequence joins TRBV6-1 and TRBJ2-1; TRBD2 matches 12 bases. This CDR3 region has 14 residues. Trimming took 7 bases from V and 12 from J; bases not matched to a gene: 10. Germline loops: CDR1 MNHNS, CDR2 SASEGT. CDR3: CASKQGLAGVGQFF. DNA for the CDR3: TGTGCCAGCAAGCAGGGACTAGCGGGTGTAGGGCAGTTCTTC.

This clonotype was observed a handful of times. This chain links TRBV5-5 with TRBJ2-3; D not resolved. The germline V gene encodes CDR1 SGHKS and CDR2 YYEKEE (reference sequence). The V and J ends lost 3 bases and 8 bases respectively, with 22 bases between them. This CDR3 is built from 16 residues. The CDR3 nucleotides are TGTGCCAGCAGCTCCGCCAGGTCAGTCTATTCTGGTACGCAGTATTTT. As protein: CASSSARSVYSGTQYF.

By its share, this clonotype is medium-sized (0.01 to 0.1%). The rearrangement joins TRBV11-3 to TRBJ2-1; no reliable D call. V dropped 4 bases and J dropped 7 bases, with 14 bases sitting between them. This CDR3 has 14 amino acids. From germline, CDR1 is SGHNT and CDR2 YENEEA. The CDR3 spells CASSCLESENEQFF. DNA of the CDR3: TGTGCCAGCAGCTGCCTCGAAAGCGAGAATGAGCAGTTCTTC.

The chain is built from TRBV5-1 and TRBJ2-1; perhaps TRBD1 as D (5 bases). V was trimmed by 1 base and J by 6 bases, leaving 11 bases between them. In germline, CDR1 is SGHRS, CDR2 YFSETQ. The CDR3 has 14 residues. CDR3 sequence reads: CASSLIDSFNEQFF. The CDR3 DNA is TGCGCCAGCAGCTTGATAGACAGCTTCAATGAGCAGTTCTTC.